This TCR beta chain was retrieved from a study of metastatic and nonmetastatic thyroid tumors (dated by TCRdb to the early 2020s). In terms of the full investigation: Repertoires were compared across peripheral blood and tumor or nodule tissue samples from malignant and benign thyroid patients. Here is what the overall study found, with its caveats: In both blood and tumor samples, TCR beta diversity was reported to be significantly higher in malignant tumors than in benign nodules.

Library preparation used PCR. For sequencing, an Illumina HiSeq 4000 was employed. High-throughput sequencing was used to profile the CDR3 region of the TCR beta-chain in every patient. The original pipeline was this. A classifier to discriminate distant-metastatic papillary thyroid cancer patients was built from CDR3 differences across clinicopathological groups. Repertoire diversity was assessed with the Shannon index, and tumor-blood repertoire similarity with the Morisita-Horn index. The public reads were reanalyzed by TCRdb: fastp trimming at Q25, MiXCR alignment, in-frame beta chains only. For this entry, the V and J calls and clone size follow TCRdb and not the study's own pipeline. The sample includes about 35,000 clones, with roughly 18% observed a single time. The ten biggest clones cover 15% to 20% of the sample. This clone was recorded at least ten times. The clone's antigen remains unknown. Base qualities are not at hand, and no much larger clone is one base apart. Other DNA sequences in the same sample also yield this CDR3.

Before undergoing thyroid surgery, none of the patients had been given any kind of treatment. The study retrospectively analysed patient clinical samples collected from the early 2010s to the late 2010s using T-cell receptor beta sequencing. Per the germline V gene, LGHNA is the CDR1 and YSLEER is the CDR2. Germline trimming: 1 base from V, 6 bases from J; junction bases outside gene matches: 8. The CDR3 contains 16 residues, cysteine and phenylalanine counted. Just the 48-base CDR3 DNA is kept, in frame starting at base 1. The origin of this receptor is a female donor with papillary thyroid cancer or a benign thyroid nodule (not recorded which). Some clones in this sample may be carry-over from other donors' samples. The chain uses TRBV4-3 and TRBJ1-2, and 10 bases in between align with TRBD1. The sequencing sample was made of blood. The CDR3 has the sequence CASSQGQGAPRHGYTF. The DNA is as follows: TGCGCCAGCAGCCAAGGACAGGGGGCGCCCAGGCATGGCTACACCTTC.